This entry lists 11 T cell receptor beta chains sequenced from one sample in a study of blood T cells in healthy people across ages. Alongside a J-beta primer mix, a sample-barcoded 5' primer served in a second PCR lasting about 7 to 12 cycles. TCRdb redid the calling of the 5' RACE reads with MiXCR, one entry per CDR3 protein. The repertoire holds roughly 1.4 million distinct CDR3 sequences, with roughly 60% as singletons. Sequencing input: blood. These receptors were collected from a man between 18 and 29 years old in good health.

The rearrangement joins TRBV20-1 to TRBJ2-7, with TRBD1 identical over 7 bases. The trim removed 7 bases at V and 3 bases at J, leaving 18 bases unmatched. The CDR3 covers 16 residues. Germline V gene lookup returns CDR1 DFQATT and CDR2 SNEGSKA (reference sequence). CDR3 coding DNA: TGCAGTGTTGGGGACCCGAAAACAGGGGTCCTCTACGAGCAGTACTTC. It specifies CSVGDPKTGVLYEQYF.

The chain has TRBV25-1 and TRBJ1-2; D may be TRBD1 (6 bases). This CDR3 region has 14 residues. V was clipped by 5 bases and J by 4 bases, with 14 bases between them. Germline CDR1 and CDR2: MGHDK and SYGVNS. In DNA, the CDR3 is TGTGCCAGCAGTAGGGGAGGGGGGGGCTATGGCTACACCTTC. Translation gives CASSRGGGGYGYTF.

The V and J genes are TRBV9 and TRBJ2-2; D possibly corresponds to TRBD2 (6 bases). Germline CDR1 reads SGDLS; CDR2 reads YYNGEE. The CDR3 has 16 residues. Trimming stripped 0 bases from V and 0 bases from J, with 9 bases between. The CDR3 here is CASSVDGGTNTGELFF. The CDR3 DNA reads as TGTGCCAGCAGCGTAGACGGAGGGACGAACACCGGGGAGCTGTTTTTT.

V and J are TRBV7-6 and TRBJ1-4, with D maybe TRBD1 (5 bases). Germline lookup yields CDR1 SGHVS and CDR2 FNYEAQ. The ends were cut back, 0 bases at V and 0 bases at J, with 11 bases in the middle. This CDR3 is built from 17 residues. The CDR3 here is CASSLAGGTATNEKLFF. As DNA, the CDR3 is TGTGCCAGCAGCTTAGCCGGGGGAACTGCAACTAATGAAAAACTGTTTTTT.

This chain links TRBV7-8 with TRBJ2-3, with 12 nucleotides matching TRBD2. The CDR3 length is 16 residues. The junction had 5 bases not matched to a gene; V was cut back by 4 bases and J by 3 bases. The V gene's germline CDR1 is SGHVS and CDR2 FQNEAQ. In DNA, the CDR3 is TGTGCCAGCAGCTCAGAACTAGCGGGAGGTACAGATACGCAGTATTTT. Protein: CASSSELAGGTDTQYF.

The chain employs TRBV25-1 and TRBJ2-4; D gene ambiguous. The CDR3 extends over 13 amino acids. Trimming pared 6 bases from V and 0 bases from J, leaving 6 bases between. Germline V gene sequence: CDR1 MGHDK, CDR2 SYGVNS. The CDR3: CASSEVAKNIQYF. The CDR3 DNA is TGTGCCAGCAGCGAGGTAGCCAAAAACATTCAGTACTTC.

The V gene is TRBV29-1, the J gene TRBJ2-2; D gene unclear. This CDR3 region has 13 residues. The germline V gene encodes CDR1 SQVTM and CDR2 ANQGSEA. Trimming removed 0 bases from V and 3 bases from J, with 5 bases in between. The CDR3 DNA reads TGCAGCGTTGAAGAGGGGTACACCGGGGAGCTGTTTTTT. As protein: CSVEEGYTGELFF.

This clonotype showed up many times. V and J are TRBV20-1 and TRBJ1-6; D might be TRBD1 (6 bases). Germline V gene data show CDR1 as DFQATT and CDR2 as SNEGSKA (reference sequence). The CDR3 is made up of 15 amino acids. The ends were cut back, 4 bases at V and 10 bases at J, with 20 bases in the middle. CDR3 protein: CSATKVGAGGSPLHF. CDR3 nucleotides: TGCAGTGCTACGAAGGTGGGGGCCGGTGGATCACCCCTCCACTTT.

The V call is TRBV7-9, the J call TRBJ2-1; 11 bases align to TRBD1. Unmatched junction bases numbered 6, after V lost 1 base and J lost 4 bases. CDR3 length: 17 amino acids. Germline V lookup: CDR1 SEHNR, CDR2 FQNEAQ (reference sequence). The CDR3 loop reads CASSLVGQGARYNEQFF. As DNA, the CDR3 is TGTGCCAGCAGCTTAGTAGGACAGGGGGCGAGGTACAATGAGCAGTTCTTC.

This CDR3 reads CASSLLTGINIQYF. As DNA, the CDR3 is TGTGCCAGCAGCCTGCTGACAGGGATAAACATTCAGTACTTC. The rearrangement links TRBV14 to TRBJ2-4; the match to TRBD1 covers 7 bases. The CDR3 has 14 residues. Germline values: CDR1 SGHDN, CDR2 FVKESK. J gave up 6 bases and V 4 bases, and 6 bases lay outside the gene matches.

The rearrangement joins TRBV7-6 to TRBJ2-3, with TRBD2 identical over 8 bases. CDR3 length: 17 amino acids. Germline V CDR1 and CDR2: SGHVS, FNYEAQ. Trimming at V came to 1 base and at J to 0 bases, leaving 6 bases not matched to a gene. The CDR3 sequence: CASSLGTGRGSTDTQYF. Written as DNA, the CDR3 is TGTGCCAGCAGCTTAGGTACCGGGAGGGGTAGCACAGATACGCAGTATTTT.